The entry that follows covers one T cell receptor (beta chain) sequence. No antigen is known for it. V shed 6 bases, J shed 6 bases, and the junction held 10 bases outside the gene matches. From germline, CDR1 is SGDLS and CDR2 YYNGEE. The CDR3 extends over 15 amino acids. Vbeta (60) and Jbeta (13) primers were used in the PCR. The protocol was immunoSEQ multiplex PCR, while the TCRdb copy is restricted to in-frame clones and leaves out a portion. This table holds approximately 170,000 clones, roughly four fifths found once. The sample is drawn from a study of cytomegalovirus exposure and HLA in healthy donors. Findings and caveats of the study: Previous analysis showed most TCR beta V segments were productive about 90% or about 30% of the time.

Sequenced: PBMCs. This receptor was taken from a man in his forties in good health and CMV-seronegative. This sequence joins TRBV9 and TRBJ2-1, with 9 bases aligning to TRBD2. The DNA for the CDR3 is TGTGCCAGCACGGGCGGGGGGGGGACTCGCAATGAGCAGTTCTTC. It is translated as CASTGGGGTRNEQFF.